This T cell receptor (beta chain) was identified in a study of cytomegalovirus exposure and HLA in healthy donors. Study background: In terms of ancestry, the Caucasian-associated cluster contained roughly 81% of the approximately 380 genotyped donors. Study-wide results and limits: Earlier results showed most TCR beta V segments being productive about 87% or about 30% of the time. The study put 150 to 200 TCR beta chains on its list as cytomegalovirus-associated. No immune exposure information besides CMV serostatus was available.

Note on this clone: Its target is not known.

It was with 60 Vbeta and 13 Jbeta primers that the PCR ran. TCRdb's table, derived via immunoSEQ multiplex PCR, lists solely in-frame clones and lacks some. Counted here are around 190,000 clones, 75% to 80% occurring once; the ten biggest clones make up roughly 15%. The CDR3 is 17 amino acids. Trimming stripped 3 bases from V and 0 bases from J, with 15 bases between. CDR1 is MDHEN and CDR2 is SYDVKM in the germline V gene. Sequencing was done on a sample of PBMCs. The receptor's source is a woman in her twenties or thirties in good health and CMV-seropositive. The chain links TRBV28 to TRBJ1-3, with D unclear. The CDR3 is CASSFWEVTGSGNTIYF. The CDR3 DNA sequence: TGTGCCAGCAGTTTTTGGGAGGTCACCGGCTCTGGAAACACCATATATTTT.